A single sample gave rise to the 30 T cell receptor beta chains below, sequenced in a study of cytomegalovirus exposure and HLA in healthy donors listed by TCRdb under 2017. Receptor amplification or capture employed the immunoSEQ multiplex PCR assay. The multiplex PCR relied on a mix of 60 forward primers for TCR Vbeta segments and 13 reverse primers for TCR Jbeta segments. The table comes from immuneACCESS by way of TCRdb, which keeps in-frame sequences with V and J called. Part of the clones is missing from these tables; in studies checked, under half for an unresolved V gene and the rest for unknown reasons. The sample profile shows about 130,000 clones; roughly 8.8% of them were found once. The ten largest clones represent 6% to 7.5% of the sample. Sequenced sample: PBMCs. These receptors were collected from a woman between 35 and 50 years old in good health and CMV-seropositive.

This clone was counted between two and nine times. This chain joins TRBV7-8 and TRBJ2-7; D possibly corresponds to TRBD2 (6 bases). The V gene's germline CDR1 is SGHVS and CDR2 FQNEAQ. The CDR3 contains 16 residues. The V gene lost 0 bases and the J gene lost 1 base, with 13 bases spanning the gap. The chain's CDR3 is CASSLARAGTSYEQYF. DNA of the CDR3: TGTGCCAGCAGCTTAGCGCGGGCAGGGACTTCCTACGAGCAGTACTTC.

This clone occurred a few times. The genes are TRBV13 and TRBJ1-1; 7 bases are shared with TRBD1. The CDR3 has 16 residues. Per germline, CDR1 PRHDT and CDR2 FYEKMQ (reference sequence). V trimming: 4 bases; J trimming: 4 bases; junction bases outside the gene matches: 12. The CDR3 nucleotides read TGTGCCAGCAGCTCGTCGACAGGGACGGGGACCACTGAAGCTTTCTTT. Translated, it gives CASSSSTGTGTTEAFF.

The CDR3 sequence: CATSRSRRGGGNQPQHF. The CDR3 coding sequence is TGTGCCACCAGCAGAAGTCGAAGGGGAGGAGGCAATCAGCCCCAGCATTTT. The chain combines TRBV15 with TRBJ1-5; TRBD1 is a possible D gene (5 bases). Per germline, CDR1 LNHNV and CDR2 YYDKDF (reference sequence). The CDR3 is 17 amino acids. V was pared by 2 bases and J by 2 bases, with 16 bases between.

This clone occurred a few times. The CDR3 sequence is CASSDEGNTEAFF. For the CDR3, the DNA is TGTGCCAGCAGTGATGAGGGTAACACTGAAGCTTTCTTT. V is TRBV2 and J is TRBJ1-1; D gene unclear. This CDR3 is 13 amino acids long. The V gene lost 3 bases and the J gene lost 2 bases, with 7 bases spanning the gap. CDR1 is SNHLY, CDR2 FYNNEI, per germline.

The chain links TRBV7-8 to TRBJ2-2, with 8 bases aligning to TRBD1. The CDR3 is 18 residues long. Germline lookup yields CDR1 SGHVS and CDR2 FQNEAQ. The V segment lost 1 base and the J segment 8 bases; nucleotides outside the gene matches: 15. For the CDR3, the DNA is TGTGCCAGCAGCTTAGGACGGGACAGGACCCCGTCGTCAGGGGAGCTGTTTTTT. Protein sequence: CASSLGRDRTPSSGELFF.

This clone was observed a few times. This chain joins TRBV6-1 and TRBJ2-1, with 9 positions matching TRBD1. This CDR3 has 14 amino acids. V shed 7 bases and J 7 bases; nucleotides not matched to a gene: 8. CDR1 is MNHNS and CDR2 is SASEGT in the germline V gene. Here the CDR3 DNA reads TGTGCCAGCAACCTGGGACAGGGTATAAATGAGCAGTTCTTC. Amino acids: CASNLGQGINEQFF.

This clone was observed a handful of times. This chain links TRBV10-1 with TRBJ1-2; possible D gene TRBD1, 6 bases. This CDR3 contains 13 residues. Germline V gene sequence: CDR1 WNHNN, CDR2 SYGVQD (reference sequence). Trimming pared 9 bases from V and 0 bases from J, leaving 11 bases between. CDR3 nucleotide sequence: TGCGCCAGTGGACAGTTCCCTAACTATGGCTACACCTTC. Its protein product is CASGQFPNYGYTF.

This clone has a handful of counts. V usage is TRBV2 and J usage is TRBJ1-5, with D possibly TRBD1 on 6 matching bases. The V and J ends lost 7 bases and 3 bases respectively, with 10 bases between them. The CDR3 length is 13 residues. Germline V lookup: CDR1 SNHLY, CDR2 FYNNEI. The CDR3 coding sequence is TGTGCCAGCACGGACAGATCCAATCAGCCCCAGCATTTT. Translating gives CASTDRSNQPQHF.

The chain employs TRBV29-1 and TRBJ1-2, with TRBD1 matching over 8 bases. The germline CDR1 and CDR2 sequences are SQVTM and ANQGSEA. This CDR3 is built from 13 residues. Trimming took 4 bases from V and 8 from J; bases not matched to a gene: 9. The CDR3 nucleotides are TGCAGCGTTGGGACAGGGCAAGGTCGGGGCTACACCTTC. Encoded protein: CSVGTGQGRGYTF.

This clone was observed a few times. J is TRBJ2-7 and V is TRBV11-2; D may be TRBD1 (6 bases). CDR1 SGHAT and CDR2 FQNNGV come from the germline V gene. V lost 5 bases, J lost 2 bases, and 16 bases lay in between. This CDR3 has 15 residues. The CDR3 DNA sequence: TGTGCCAGCAGCCCAACGGGCGCAGGGGCCTACGAGCAGTACTTC. This translates into CASSPTGAGAYEQYF. Together with reference TRBV11-2 and TRBJ2-7, the CDR3 gives the full variable domain: EAGVAQSPRYKIIEKRQSVAFWCNPISGHATLYWYQQILGQGPKLLIQFQNNGVVDDSQLPKDRFSAERLKGVDSTLKIQPAKLEDSAVYLCASSPTGAGAYEQYFGPGTRLTVT.

The gene calls are TRBV5-1 and TRBJ1-3, with D possibly TRBD1 on 6 matching bases. The CDR3 runs 14 residues. Germline CDR1 and CDR2: SGHRS and YFSETQ. V lost 4 bases to trimming and J lost 3 bases, with 11 bases between them. CDR3 DNA sequence: TGCGCCAGCAGCGGGGGGGCAGATGGAAACACCATATATTTT. Its translation: CASSGGADGNTIYF. The whole variable domain, remainder taken from reference TRBV5-1 and TRBJ1-3, is KAGVTQTPRYLIKTRGQQVTLSCSPISGHRSVSWYQQTPGQGLQFLFEYFSETQRNKGNFPGRFSGRQFSNSRSEMNVSTLELGDSALYLCASSGGADGNTIYFGEGSWLTVV.

This clone was seen a handful of times. The chain employs TRBV7-9 and TRBJ2-1, with 9 nucleotides matching TRBD2. CDR1 and CDR2 from the germline V gene are SEHNR and FQNEAQ (reference sequence). The trim removed 6 bases at V and 7 bases at J, leaving 13 bases unmatched. This CDR3 has 16 residues. This chain's CDR3 is CASSPAGAGGPNEQFF. The CDR3 coding sequence is TGTGCCAGCAGTCCCGCGGGGGCGGGGGGGCCAAATGAGCAGTTCTTC.

This clone occurred a few times. The chain links TRBV28 to TRBJ2-7, with 7 bases matching TRBD1. The CDR3 is made up of 15 amino acids. The trim removed 3 bases at V and 0 bases at J, leaving 5 bases unmatched. The germline CDR1 and CDR2 sequences are MDHEN and SYDVKM. In DNA, the CDR3 is TGTGCCAGCAGTTTCCCGGACAGGATCTCCTACGAGCAGTACTTC. It is translated as CASSFPDRISYEQYF.

In this sample, this clone turned up a few times. The J gene is TRBJ2-2, the V gene TRBV11-3, with a weak D call TRBD2 (6 bases). This CDR3 is built from 15 residues. V was trimmed by 6 bases and J by 1 base, leaving 12 bases between them. In germline, CDR1 is SGHNT, CDR2 YENEEA. In DNA, the CDR3 is TGTGCCAGCAGTCCAGAGGGACTGAACACCGGGGAGCTGTTTTTT. This translates into CASSPEGLNTGELFF.

The rearrangement uses TRBV6-5 and TRBJ2-1; D is possibly TRBD1 (6 bases). The V gene's germline CDR1 is MNHEY and CDR2 SVGAGI. Trimming cost V 7 bases and J 2 bases, with 9 bases left between them. The length of the CDR3 is 13 residues. The CDR3 protein is CASKTGTYNEQFF. The CDR3 nucleotides are TGTGCCAGCAAAACAGGGACCTACAATGAGCAGTTCTTC.

The rearrangement links TRBV6-1 to TRBJ1-1; D is possibly TRBD1 (6 bases). This CDR3 has 13 residues. In germline, CDR1 is MNHNS, CDR2 SASEGT. The ends were cut back, 7 bases at V and 10 bases at J, with 19 bases in the middle. The CDR3, as DNA: TGTGCCAGCATTCCTACCCTACAGGGACGAGCTTTCTTT. Translation: CASIPTLQGRAFF.

This clone was detected only a few times. The rearrangement links TRBV4-1 to TRBJ1-2; D is uncertain. Trimming removed 2 bases at V and 5 bases at J, with 6 bases between. There are 12 residues in the CDR3. Germline V CDR1 and CDR2: MGHRA, YSYEKL. The CDR3 protein is CASSQLGYGYTF. CDR3 nucleotides: TGCGCCAGCAGCCAACTCGGGTATGGCTACACCTTC.

The table lists this clone with a few counts. The chain carries TRBV6-6 and TRBJ2-7, with unresolved D. In germline, CDR1 is MNHNY, CDR2 SVGAGI (reference sequence). V dropped 6 bases and J dropped 2 bases, with 8 bases sitting between them. The CDR3 has 12 residues. CDR3 nucleotide sequence: TGTGCCAGCAGCTTGACAACCTACGAGCAGTACTTC. It is translated as CASSLTTYEQYF.

The chain combines TRBV11-2 with TRBJ2-7; TRBD1 is a possible D gene (5 bases). The ends were cut back, 8 bases at V and 3 bases at J, with 8 bases in the middle. The CDR3 is 11 residues long. CDR1 and CDR2 from the germline V gene are SGHAT and FQNNGV. The CDR3, as DNA: TGTGCCAGCGGGGCCCTCTACGAGCAGTACTTC. As protein: CASGALYEQYF.

The chain has TRBV19 and TRBJ2-3, with a possible D match to TRBD1 (5 bases). This CDR3 has 16 amino acids. In germline, CDR1 is LNHDA, CDR2 SQIVND (reference sequence). V was clipped by 1 base and J by 6 bases, with 17 bases between them. CDR3 protein: CASSIGGGVLMDTQYF. Here the CDR3 DNA reads TGTGCCAGTAGTATAGGGGGCGGCGTTCTCATGGATACGCAGTATTTT.

In this sample, this clone turned up a few times. The chain carries TRBV7-9 and TRBJ2-1; TRBD1 matches 8 bases. In germline, CDR1 is SEHNR, CDR2 FQNEAQ (reference sequence). V was clipped by 5 bases and J by 3 bases; unmatched bases: 6. The CDR3 is made up of 15 amino acids. The CDR3 region is CASSPQGGYYNEQFF. CDR3 DNA sequence: TGTGCCAGCAGCCCACAGGGGGGCTACTACAATGAGCAGTTCTTC.

The J gene is TRBJ1-2, the V gene TRBV29-1; 8 nucleotides align to TRBD1. Germline V lookup: CDR1 SQVTM, CDR2 ANQGSEA. This CDR3 comprises 13 residues. Trimming at V came to 7 bases and at J to 4 bases, leaving 8 bases not matched to a gene. CDR3 residues: CSGGTGGGYGYTF. The CDR3 bases are TGCAGCGGAGGAACAGGGGGTGGCTATGGCTACACCTTC.

There are a few counts of this clone. The chain's CDR3 is CASSIGLGRRVYEQYF. In DNA form, the CDR3 reads TGTGCCAGTAGTATCGGTCTAGGCAGGAGGGTCTACGAGCAGTACTTC. The chain carries TRBV19 and TRBJ2-7, with D possibly being TRBD2 (6 bases). CDR3 length equals 16 residues. The germline CDR1 and CDR2 sequences are LNHDA and SQIVND (reference sequence). Between the trimmed V and J ends, which lost 3 bases and 3 bases, there was a span of 18 bases. Together with reference TRBV19 and TRBJ2-7, the CDR3 gives the full variable domain: DGGITQSPKYLFRKEGQNVTLSCEQNLNHDAMYWYRQDPGQGLRLIYYSQIVNDFQKGDIAEGYSVSREKKESFPLTVTSAQKNPTAFYLCASSIGLGRRVYEQYFGPGTRLTVT.

This clone was found a few times. The junction does not match germline at one end; this may be a read error. The gene calls are TRBV19 and TRBJ2-2; perhaps TRBD2 as D (8 bases). Germline V gene lookup returns CDR1 LNHDA and CDR2 SQIVND (reference sequence). This CDR3 is built from 16 residues. The CDR3 region is CAIGRGLMSDTRELFF. As DNA, the CDR3 is TGTGCCATCGGGAGGGGGCTAATGTCTGACACCAGGGAGCTGTTTTTT.

The V gene is TRBV5-1, the J gene TRBJ2-1; perhaps TRBD2 as D (6 bases). Germline-derived CDR1 and CDR2 are SGHRS and YFSETQ. This CDR3 contains 16 residues. The V end lost 6 bases, the J end lost 5 bases, and 21 bases lay between the germline ends. The CDR3 protein is CASNPMVGGKHNEQFF. CDR3 nucleotide sequence: TGCGCCAGCAACCCGATGGTGGGGGGTAAACACAATGAGCAGTTCTTC.

The CDR3: CASSLVAGEQYF. The CDR3 DNA sequence: TGTGCCAGCAGCTTAGTAGCTGGCGAGCAGTACTTC. The chain has TRBV7-8 and TRBJ2-7; D is unresolved. CDR1 is SGHVS, CDR2 FQNEAQ, per germline. V dropped 1 base and J dropped 6 bases, with 7 bases sitting between them. This CDR3 spans 12 amino acids.

V gene TRBV19 combines with J gene TRBJ1-2, with D unclear. V lost 4 bases, J lost 0 bases, and 12 bases lay in between. The CDR3 sequence is 15 residues long. Germline CDR1 is LNHDA and CDR2 is SQIVND (reference sequence). CDR3 DNA: TGTGCCAGTAGTAAAGCGAAGAGAGCTAACTATGGCTACACCTTC. It codes for CASSKAKRANYGYTF.

Note on this clone: Germline and junction disagree at one end, which may indicate a read error. The chain uses TRBV5-1 and TRBJ1-2; 7 nucleotides line up with TRBD1. Looked up from germline, CDR1 is SGHRS and CDR2 is YFSETQ. This CDR3 contains 13 residues. CDR3 sequence: CASSPEGGSGYSF. For the CDR3, the DNA is TGCGCCAGCAGCCCGGAAGGGGGCAGTGGCTACTCCTTC.

This rearrangement joins TRBV29-1 to TRBJ2-3, with a weak D call TRBD2 (5 bases). Germline loops: CDR1 SQVTM, CDR2 ANQGSEA. The V end lost 8 bases, the J end lost 2 bases, and 11 bases lay between the germline ends. This CDR3 is 12 amino acids long. In DNA form, the CDR3 reads TGCAGCTGTGAGAGGGACACAGATACGCAGTATTTT. This translates into CSCERDTDTQYF.

V usage is TRBV6-1 and J usage is TRBJ1-1; D gene ambiguous. Trimming stripped 7 bases from V and 0 bases from J, with 9 bases between. Germline V CDR1 and CDR2: MNHNS, SASEGT. This CDR3 is 13 amino acids long. CDR3 sequence: CASKTEMNTEAFF. The DNA of the CDR3 is TGTGCCAGCAAGACGGAGATGAACACTGAAGCTTTCTTT.